This is a list of T cell receptor beta chains from one sample in a study of blood T cell repertoires in COVID-19. The method was immunoSEQ multiplex PCR; TCRdb's version includes in-frame clones alone and lacks a portion of them. The sample yields 200,000 to 300,000 clones, over 85% seen once. The sequenced sample consisted of PBMCs or T cells enriched from blood (not recorded which). The receptor source for this set is a young woman with acute COVID-19. Each CDR3 is given with its conserved first and last residue. A D gene is named only where the DNA matches it firmly. Only part of the rows carry a size: once, few, many, or a class if the clone is expanded.

TRBJ1-5 | TRBV6-6 | 18 | - | TRBD1 | TGTGCCAGCAGCTACCGGGACAGATATATGGATAGCAATCAGCCCCAGCATTTT | CASSYRDRYMDSNQPQHF
TRBJ2-3 | TRBV5-1 | 15 | - | - | TGCGCCAGCAGCTTGGCCGTTACTAACACAGATACGCAGTATTTT | CASSLAVTNTDTQYF
TRBJ2-7 | TRBV29-1 | 14 | once | - | TGCAGCGTTAAGGGGGGGGAGAATTCCTACGAGCAGTACTTC | CSVKGGENSYEQYF
TRBJ1-5 | TRBV6-5 | 13 | few | - | TGTGCCAGCTCCTCTACGACTGCTCAGCCCCAGCATTTT | CASSSTTAQPQHF
TRBJ2-3 | TRBV11-2 | 17 | - | TRBD1 | TGTGCCAGCAGCTTAGATCGCGGGACAGGGGGGGCAGATACGCAGTATTTT | CASSLDRGTGGADTQYF
TRBJ2-2 | TRBV25-1 | 15 | once | TRBD1 | TGTGCCAGCAGGAAAGGGACAGGTCACACCGGGGAGCTGTTTTTT | CASRKGTGHTGELFF
TRBJ1-1 | TRBV7-9 | 16 | - | - | TGTGCCAGCAGCCTGCCTGGAGGCGTCGTTGGCACTGAAGCTTTCTTT | CASSLPGGVVGTEAFF
TRBJ1-2 | TRBV6-5 | 16 | - | - | TGTGCCAGCAGTTACTCGACGTCAGGGAAGGGGTATGGCTACACCTTC | CASSYSTSGKGYGYTF
TRBJ1-1 | TRBV5-4 | 14 | - | - | TGTGCCACGACACCAGGGTCGAGGTACACTGAAGCTTTCTTT | CATTPGSRYTEAFF
TRBJ1-1 | TRBV9 | 14 | once | - | TGTGCCAGCAGCGTAGACCCCTCCCCGAGTGAAACTTTCTTT | CASSVDPSPSETFF
TRBJ2-7 | TRBV24-1 | 9 | - | - | TGTGCCAGGGGAGGGGGACGGTACTTC | CARGGGRYF
TRBJ1-4 | TRBV3-1/TRBV3-2 | 15 | - | - | TGTGCCAGCAGCCAAGAGGTAATAGGGGATGAAAAACTGTTTTTT | CASSQEVIGDEKLFF
TRBJ1-2 | TRBV11-2 | 14 | once | TRBD1 | TGTGCCAGCAGCCTAACAGGAGGGGGCGAAGGCTACACCTTC | CASSLTGGGEGYTF
TRBJ1-6 | TRBV15 | 16 | - | - | TGTGCCACCAGCAGAGAGTTACCCAGGGAAAATTCACCCCTCCACTTT | CATSRELPRENSPLHF
TRBJ1-1 | TRBV5-6 | 14 | - | TRBD1 | TGTGCCAGCAGCGCGGTCCCGGGACAGGGGGAGGCTTTCTTT | CASSAVPGQGEAFF
TRBJ2-7 | TRBV7-8 | 12 | - | - | TGTGCCAGCAGCCCCCGGTTCTACGAGCAGTACTTC | CASSPRFYEQYF
TRBJ1-1 | TRBV5-1 | 13 | - | - | TGCGCCAGCAGCAGAACAGGGCTCGGTGAAGCTTTCTTT | CASSRTGLGEAFF
TRBJ2-2 | TRBV15 | 15 | - | TRBD1 | TGTGCCACCAGCCTAGACAGGGGGCGGGCCGGGGAGCTGTTTTTT | CATSLDRGRAGELFF
TRBJ1-4 | TRBV7-8 | 15 | - | TRBD1 | TGTGCCAGCAGGAGAAGACAGGGGTGGAATGAAAAACTGTTTTTT | CASRRRQGWNEKLFF
TRBJ2-1 | TRBV3-1/TRBV3-2 | 16 | - | TRBD1 | TGTGCCAGCAGCCAAGCCCACCTGGACAGGGTACATGAGCAGTTCTTC | CASSQAHLDRVHEQFF
TRBJ1-1 | TRBV12-3/TRBV12-4 | 13 | - | - | TGTGCCAGCAGTCGACAGGTGAACACTGAAGCTTTCTTT | CASSRQVNTEAFF
TRBJ1-3 | TRBV6-5 | 14 | - | - | TGTGCCAGCAGTCCAGGCCCCTTCGGAAACACCATATATTTT | CASSPGPFGNTIYF
TRBJ1-4 | TRBV5-1 | 17 | - | TRBD1 | TGCGCCAGCAGCTTGGCCAGGACAGGGGGCAGGGCGGAAAAACTGTTTTTT | CASSLARTGGRAEKLFF
TRBJ2-7 | TRBV28 | 13 | - | - | TGTGCCAGCAGACCGACAGATATCTACGAGCAGTACTTC | CASRPTDIYEQYF
TRBJ1-4 | TRBV18 | 19 | - | - | TGTGCCAGCTCACCCCACTCCCTGGGGGGATACTCAACTAATGAAAAACTGTTTTTT | CASSPHSLGGYSTNEKLFF
TRBJ2-7 | TRBV6-5 | 13 | - | TRBD1 | TGTGCCAGCAGAACAGGGGCGATCTACGAGCAGTACTTC | CASRTGAIYEQYF
TRBJ1-1 | TRBV27 | 14 | - | - | TGTGCCAGCAGTCCGTGGGGAGGTGGGACTGAAGCTTTCTTT | CASSPWGGGTEAFF